Below are 9 T cell receptor beta chains sequenced from a single sample in a study of blood T cell repertoires in COVID-19. Clones were sequenced by immunoSEQ multiplex PCR, and TCRdb holds only the in-frame ones, with some missing. The table lists roughly 200,000 clones, 78% of them singletons, with 2.8% in the top ten. The sequenced sample was peripheral blood. The source of these receptors is a woman of 80 years or more with active or convalescent COVID-19.

The J gene is TRBJ2-5, the V gene TRBV2, with D possibly TRBD1 on 6 matching bases. The germline V gene has CDR1 SNHLY and CDR2 FYNNEI. With 5 bases removed from V and 5 bases from J, the gap between germline ends came to 18 bases. The CDR3 has 15 residues. CDR3 DNA sequence: TGTGCCAGCAGTACCAGACAGGCCCAGGGGGAGACCCAGTACTTC. Residues: CASSTRQAQGETQYF.

The V call is TRBV5-1, the J call TRBJ1-5; D not resolved. V lost 4 bases and J lost 0, with 17 bases in between. The CDR3 length is 17 residues. Germline-derived CDR1 and CDR2 are SGHRS and YFSETQ. DNA for the CDR3: TGCGCCAGCAGCCCACAACCCGGGATAAATAGCAATCAGCCCCAGCATTTT. It is translated as CASSPQPGINSNQPQHF.

The V and J genes are TRBV28 and TRBJ1-1; D ambiguous. The CDR3 extends over 12 amino acids. The V gene's germline CDR1 is MDHEN and CDR2 SYDVKM. V lost 3 bases to trimming and J lost 5 bases, with 7 bases between them. CDR3 nucleotides: TGTGCCAGCAGTTTCGCGGGTACTGAAGCTTTCTTT. It codes for CASSFAGTEAFF.

The chain recombines TRBV3-1 (or the pseudogene TRBV3-2) with TRBJ1-6; 7 bases are a match to TRBD1. This CDR3 comprises 15 residues. With 11 bases clipped from V and 8 bases from J, the junction kept 15 bases outside the gene matches. The germline V gene encodes CDR1 LGHDT and CDR2 YNNKEL (reference sequence). The CDR3 is CAADRDPATDSPLHF. The CDR3 DNA follows: TGTGCCGCAGACAGGGACCCGGCGACAGATTCACCCCTCCACTTT.

This clone was seen more than once but under ten times. The DNA of the CDR3 is TGTGCCAGCTCACCACCAACAGGGACCTATGGCTACACCTTC. It encodes CASSPPTGTYGYTF. The V call is TRBV18, the J call TRBJ1-2; the D gene is possibly TRBD1 (6 bases). This CDR3 has 14 residues. Germline CDR1 and CDR2: KGHSH and LQKENI. V was trimmed by 0 bases and J by 4 bases, leaving 9 bases between them. Full variable domain (remainder filled in from reference TRBV18 and TRBJ1-2): NAGVMQNPRHLVRRRGQEARLRCSPMKGHSHVYWYRQLPEEGLKFMVYLQKENIIDESGMPKERFSAEFPKEGPSILRIQQVVRGDSAAYFCASSPPTGTYGYTFGSGTRLTVV.

This clone was recorded once. V and J are TRBV4-2 and TRBJ1-1, with a possible D match to TRBD1 (6 bases). The V end lost 0 bases, the J end lost 6 bases, and 17 bases lay between the germline ends. This CDR3 region has 16 residues. Looked up from germline, CDR1 is LGHNA and CDR2 is YNFKEQ. The CDR3 protein is CASSQELVQGGAEAFF. In DNA form, the CDR3 reads TGTGCCAGCAGCCAAGAATTGGTACAGGGTGGCGCTGAAGCTTTCTTT.

The V call is TRBV5-1, the J call TRBJ2-2; 7 bases are a match to TRBD2. The germline gives CDR1 SGHRS, CDR2 YFSETQ. The CDR3 covers 16 residues. The J segment lost 6 bases and the V segment lost 4 bases, leaving 12 bases of the junction unmatched. The CDR3 nucleotides are TGCGCCAGCAGCACCGGTTGGACTAGTGTCGCCGGGGAGCTGTTTTTT. This translates into CASSTGWTSVAGELFF.

The sample holds a few counts of this clone. The chain recombines TRBV5-1 with TRBJ1-2; 8 bases align to TRBD1. V shed 2 bases and J 4 bases; nucleotides not matched to a gene: 7. The CDR3 totals 15 residues. In germline, CDR1 is SGHRS, CDR2 YFSETQ. The DNA for the CDR3 is TGCGCCAGCAGCTTTCAGGGGGCGCAAGGCTATGGCTACACCTTC. Encoded protein: CASSFQGAQGYGYTF.

The chain uses TRBV4-2 and TRBJ1-1; 7 nucleotides match TRBD1. The CDR3 is made up of 17 amino acids. V lost 3 bases and J lost 5; bases outside the gene matches: 15. CDR1 LGHNA and CDR2 YNFKEQ come from the germline V gene. CDR3: CASSHQGIDRVYTEAFF. CDR3 nucleotides: TGTGCCAGCAGCCACCAAGGGATCGACAGGGTGTATACTGAAGCTTTCTTT.